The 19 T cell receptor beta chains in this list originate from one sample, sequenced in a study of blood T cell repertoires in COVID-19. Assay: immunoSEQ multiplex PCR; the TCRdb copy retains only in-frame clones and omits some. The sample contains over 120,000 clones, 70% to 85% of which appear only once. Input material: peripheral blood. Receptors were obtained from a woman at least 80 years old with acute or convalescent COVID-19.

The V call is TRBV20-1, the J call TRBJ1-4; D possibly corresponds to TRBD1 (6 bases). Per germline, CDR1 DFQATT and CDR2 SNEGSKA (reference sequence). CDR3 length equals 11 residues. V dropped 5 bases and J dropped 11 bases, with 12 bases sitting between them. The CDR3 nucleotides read TGCAGTGCTCTCCGGACAGAGAAACTGTTTTTT. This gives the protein CSALRTEKLFF.

CDR3 coding DNA: TGTGCCAGCAGCTTATTCGGCGGGGGGGGTGAGACCCAGTACTTC. Its protein product is CASSLFGGGGETQYF. This chain uses TRBV7-2 with TRBJ2-5, with 9 bases fitting TRBD2. The CDR3 contains 15 residues. The junction had 6 bases not matched to a gene; V was cut back by 2 bases and J by 5 bases. Germline CDR1 reads SGHTA; CDR2 reads FQGNSA.

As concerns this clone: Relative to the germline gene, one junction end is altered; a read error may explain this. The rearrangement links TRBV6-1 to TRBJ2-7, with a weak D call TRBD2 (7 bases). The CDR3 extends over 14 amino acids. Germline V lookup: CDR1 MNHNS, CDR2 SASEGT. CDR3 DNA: TGTGCCAGCAGTGAAGCGAGTGGGGTCCGGGGGGCTGACTTC. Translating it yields CASSEASGVRGADF.

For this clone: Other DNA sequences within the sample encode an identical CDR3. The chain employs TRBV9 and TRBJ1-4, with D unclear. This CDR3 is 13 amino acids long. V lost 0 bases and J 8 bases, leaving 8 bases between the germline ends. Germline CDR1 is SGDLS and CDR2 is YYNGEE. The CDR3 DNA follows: TGTGCCAGCAGCGTAGTTGGAGGGGAAAAACTGTTTTTT. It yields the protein CASSVVGGEKLFF.

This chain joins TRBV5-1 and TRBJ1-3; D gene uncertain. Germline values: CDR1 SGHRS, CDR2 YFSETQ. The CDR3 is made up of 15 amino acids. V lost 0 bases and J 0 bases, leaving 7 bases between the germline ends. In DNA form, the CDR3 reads TGCGCCAGCAGCTTGGGGTCCAGCTCTGGAAACACCATATATTTT. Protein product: CASSLGSSSGNTIYF.

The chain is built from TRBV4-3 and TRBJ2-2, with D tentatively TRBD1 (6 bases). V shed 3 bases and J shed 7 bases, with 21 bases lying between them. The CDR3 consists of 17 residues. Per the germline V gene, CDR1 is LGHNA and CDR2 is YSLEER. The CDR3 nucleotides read TGCGCCAGCAGCCAGGCCGCCTCGACCACAGGGCACGGGGAGCTGTTTTTT. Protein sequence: CASSQAASTTGHGELFF.

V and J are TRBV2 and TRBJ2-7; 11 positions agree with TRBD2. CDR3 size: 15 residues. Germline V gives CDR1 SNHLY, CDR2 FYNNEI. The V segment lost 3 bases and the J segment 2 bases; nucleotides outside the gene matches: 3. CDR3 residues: CASSEPSGGPYEQYF. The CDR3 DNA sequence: TGTGCCAGCAGTGAGCCTAGCGGGGGGCCCTACGAGCAGTACTTC.

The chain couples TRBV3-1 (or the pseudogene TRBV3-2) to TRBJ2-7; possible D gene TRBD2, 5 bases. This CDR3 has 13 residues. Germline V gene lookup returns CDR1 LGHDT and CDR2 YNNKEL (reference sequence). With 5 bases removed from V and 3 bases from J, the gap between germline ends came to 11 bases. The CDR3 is CASSYGLNYEQYF. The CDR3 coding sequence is TGTGCCAGCAGCTACGGACTCAACTACGAGCAGTACTTC.

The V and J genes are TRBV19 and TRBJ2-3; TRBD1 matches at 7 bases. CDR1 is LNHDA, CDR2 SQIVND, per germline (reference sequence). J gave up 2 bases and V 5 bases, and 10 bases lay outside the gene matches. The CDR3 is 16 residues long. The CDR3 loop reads CASSLGQFYYTDTQYF. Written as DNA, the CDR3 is TGTGCCAGTAGTTTGGGACAGTTCTACTACACAGATACGCAGTATTTT.

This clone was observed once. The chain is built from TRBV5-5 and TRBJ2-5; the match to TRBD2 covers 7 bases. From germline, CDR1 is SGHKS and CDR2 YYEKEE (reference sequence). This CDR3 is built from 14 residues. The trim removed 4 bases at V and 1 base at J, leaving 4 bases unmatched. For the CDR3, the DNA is TGTGCCAGCAGCCTTCTAGCGGTCCAAGAGACCCAGTACTTC. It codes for CASSLLAVQETQYF.

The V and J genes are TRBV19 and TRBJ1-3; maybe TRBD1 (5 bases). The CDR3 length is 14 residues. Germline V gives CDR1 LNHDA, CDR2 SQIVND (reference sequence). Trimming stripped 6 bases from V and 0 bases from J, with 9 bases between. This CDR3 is CASSRVGSGNTIYF. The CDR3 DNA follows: TGTGCCAGTAGCAGGGTAGGCTCTGGAAACACCATATATTTT.

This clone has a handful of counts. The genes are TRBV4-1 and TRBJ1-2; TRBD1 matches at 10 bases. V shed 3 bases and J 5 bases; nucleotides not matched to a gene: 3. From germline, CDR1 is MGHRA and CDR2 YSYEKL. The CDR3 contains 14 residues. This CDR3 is CASSQLDRGYGYTF. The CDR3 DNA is TGCGCCAGCAGCCAGCTGGACAGGGGGTATGGCTACACCTTC.

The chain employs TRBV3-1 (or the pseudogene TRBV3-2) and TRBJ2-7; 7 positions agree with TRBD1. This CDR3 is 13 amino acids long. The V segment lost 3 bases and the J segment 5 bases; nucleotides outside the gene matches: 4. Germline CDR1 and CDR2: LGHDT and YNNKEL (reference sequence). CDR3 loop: CASSHDRAHEQYF. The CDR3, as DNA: TGTGCCAGCAGCCACGACAGGGCCCACGAGCAGTACTTC.

CDR3 in amino acids: CASSLGTGGGQPQHF. In nucleotides, the CDR3 is TGTGCCAGCAGCTTGGGGACAGGGGGAGGTCAGCCCCAGCATTTT. This chain connects TRBV11-2 to TRBJ1-5; TRBD1 aligns across 11 bases. The CDR3 contains 15 residues. The junction had 4 bases not matched to a gene; V was cut back by 3 bases and J by 6 bases. CDR1 and CDR2 from the germline V gene are SGHAT and FQNNGV.

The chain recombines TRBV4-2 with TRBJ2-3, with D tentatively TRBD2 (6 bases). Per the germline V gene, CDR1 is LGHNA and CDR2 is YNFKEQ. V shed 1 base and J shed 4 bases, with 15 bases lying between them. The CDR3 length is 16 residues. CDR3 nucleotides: TGTGCCAGCAGCCAAGGAGGGATTACTAGCCCAGATACGCAGTATTTT. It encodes CASSQGGITSPDTQYF.

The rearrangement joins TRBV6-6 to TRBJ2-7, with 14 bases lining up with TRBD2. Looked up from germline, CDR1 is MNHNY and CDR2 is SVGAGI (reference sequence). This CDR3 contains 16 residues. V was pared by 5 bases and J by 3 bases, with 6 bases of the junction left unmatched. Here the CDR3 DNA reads TGTGCCAGCAGTCCTTCCGGGACTAGCGGGGGCTACGAGCAGTACTTC. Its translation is CASSPSGTSGGYEQYF.

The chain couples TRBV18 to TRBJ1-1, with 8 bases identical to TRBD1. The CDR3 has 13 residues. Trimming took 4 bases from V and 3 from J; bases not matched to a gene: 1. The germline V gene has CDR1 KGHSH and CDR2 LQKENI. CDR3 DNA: TGTGCCAGCTCACAGACAGGGGACACTGAAGCTTTCTTT. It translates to CASSQTGDTEAFF.

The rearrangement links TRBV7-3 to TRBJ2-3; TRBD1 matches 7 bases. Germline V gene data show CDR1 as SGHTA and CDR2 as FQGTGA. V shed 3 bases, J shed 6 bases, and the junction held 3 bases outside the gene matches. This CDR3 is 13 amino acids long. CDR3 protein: CASSLQQGDTQYF. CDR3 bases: TGTGCCAGCAGCTTGCAACAGGGGGATACGCAGTATTTT.

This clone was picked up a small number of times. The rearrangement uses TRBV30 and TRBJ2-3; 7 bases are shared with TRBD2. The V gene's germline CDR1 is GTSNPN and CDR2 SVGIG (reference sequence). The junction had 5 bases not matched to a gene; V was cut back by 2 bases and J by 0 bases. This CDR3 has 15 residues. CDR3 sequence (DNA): TGTGCCTGGAGTAGTGGGGGGGATAGCACAGATACGCAGTATTTT. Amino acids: CAWSSGGDSTDTQYF.